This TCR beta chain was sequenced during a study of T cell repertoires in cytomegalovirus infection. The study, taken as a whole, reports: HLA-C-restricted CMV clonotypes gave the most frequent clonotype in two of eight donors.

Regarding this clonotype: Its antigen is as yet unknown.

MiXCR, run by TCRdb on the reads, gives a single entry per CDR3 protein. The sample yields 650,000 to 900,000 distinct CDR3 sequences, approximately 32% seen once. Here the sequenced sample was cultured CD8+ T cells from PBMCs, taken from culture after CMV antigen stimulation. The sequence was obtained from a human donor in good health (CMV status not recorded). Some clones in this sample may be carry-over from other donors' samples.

The CDR3 spells CASSLFWGQSGGYTF. The CDR3 DNA reads as TGTGCCAGCAGCTTATTTTGGGGACAGAGCGGTGGCTACACCTTC. The chain links TRBV7-8 to TRBJ1-2; 7 bases are shared with TRBD1. From germline, CDR1 is SGHVS and CDR2 FQNEAQ. Unmatched junction bases numbered 10, after V lost 2 bases and J lost 7 bases. CDR3 size: 15 residues.